The 2 T cell receptor beta chains listed next were all sequenced from one sample in a study of control samples from healthy donors and cancer patients (dated by TCRdb to about 2020). Library preparation employed the immunoSEQ multiplex PCR assay. TCRdb stores this immuneACCESS table with in-frame sequences only. Part of the clones is absent; in the studies checked, under half of the shortfall reflects unresolved V genes, and no reason is known for the rest. This sample has about 220,000 clones in its table, and roughly 94% of those were observed once. The ten largest clones capture roughly 1.6% of the sample. Source material: blood. The receptors were sampled from a man in his forties or fifties in good health.

V usage is TRBV28 and J usage is TRBJ2-7, with 7 bases matching TRBD1. From germline, CDR1 is MDHEN and CDR2 SYDVKM. The CDR3 length is 14 residues. J was trimmed by 7 bases and V by 4 bases; bases with no gene match: 10. As DNA, the CDR3 is TGTGCCAGCAGTTCCGGGACAGCGAGTCCGGAGCAGTACTTC. It is translated as CASSSGTASPEQYF.

V and J are TRBV15 and TRBJ2-7, with D perhaps TRBD2 (6 bases). CDR3 length: 14 amino acids. Germline loops: CDR1 LNHNV, CDR2 YYDKDF (reference sequence). Deletions cut 1 base from V and 4 bases from J, with 11 bases between. CDR3 protein: CATSRGGVGYEQYV. CDR3 DNA: TGTGCCACCAGCAGAGGCGGGGTAGGGTACGAGCAGTACGTC.